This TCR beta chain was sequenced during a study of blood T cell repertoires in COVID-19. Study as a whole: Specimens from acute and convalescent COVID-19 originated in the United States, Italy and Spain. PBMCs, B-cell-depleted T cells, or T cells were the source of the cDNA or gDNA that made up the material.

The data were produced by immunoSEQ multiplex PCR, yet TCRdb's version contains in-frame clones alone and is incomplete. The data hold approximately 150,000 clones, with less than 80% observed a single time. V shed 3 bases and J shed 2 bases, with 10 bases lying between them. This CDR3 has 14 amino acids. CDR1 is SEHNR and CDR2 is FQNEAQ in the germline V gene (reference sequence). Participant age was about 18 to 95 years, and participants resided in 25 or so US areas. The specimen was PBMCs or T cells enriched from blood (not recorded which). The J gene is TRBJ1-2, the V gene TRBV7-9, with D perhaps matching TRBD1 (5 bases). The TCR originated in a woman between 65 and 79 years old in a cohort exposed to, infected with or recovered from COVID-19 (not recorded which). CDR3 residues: CASSLRGTNYGYTF. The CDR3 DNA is TGTGCCAGCAGCTTGCGGGGGACGAACTATGGCTACACCTTC.